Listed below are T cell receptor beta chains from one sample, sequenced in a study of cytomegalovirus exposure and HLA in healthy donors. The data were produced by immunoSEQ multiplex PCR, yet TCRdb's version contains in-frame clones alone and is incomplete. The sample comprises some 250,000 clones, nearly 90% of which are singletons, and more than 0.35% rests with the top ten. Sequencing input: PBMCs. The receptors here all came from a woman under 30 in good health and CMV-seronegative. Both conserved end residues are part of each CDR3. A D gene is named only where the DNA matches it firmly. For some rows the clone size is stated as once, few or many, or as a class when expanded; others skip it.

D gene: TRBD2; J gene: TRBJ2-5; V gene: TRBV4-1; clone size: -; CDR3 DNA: TGCGCCAGCAGCCAAACTAGCGGGGGGGCCCAAGAGACCCAGTACTTC; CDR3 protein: CASSQTSGGAQETQYF
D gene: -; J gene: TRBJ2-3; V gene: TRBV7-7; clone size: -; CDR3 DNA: TGTGCCAGCAGTCTCCTAGTGGGAGATACGCAGTATTTT; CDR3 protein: CASSLLVGDTQYF
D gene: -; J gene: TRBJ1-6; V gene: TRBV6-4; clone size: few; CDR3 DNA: TGTGCCAGCAGTGACTCGACTGGAGGGAATTCACCCCTCCACTTT; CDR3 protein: CASSDSTGGNSPLHF
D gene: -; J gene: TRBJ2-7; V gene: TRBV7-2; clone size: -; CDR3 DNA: TGTGCCAGCAGCTTAGTCCAGGACTACCTTGGGGAGCAGTACTTC; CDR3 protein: CASSLVQDYLGEQYF
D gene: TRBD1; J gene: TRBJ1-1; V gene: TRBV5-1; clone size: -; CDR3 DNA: TGCGCCAGCTGGGACAGGCAGAACACTGAAGCTTTCTTT; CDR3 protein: CASWDRQNTEAFF
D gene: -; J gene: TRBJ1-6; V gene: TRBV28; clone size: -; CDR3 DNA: TGTGCCAGCAGTTCAGGGTGGAATTCACCCCTCCACTTT; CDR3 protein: CASSSGWNSPLHF
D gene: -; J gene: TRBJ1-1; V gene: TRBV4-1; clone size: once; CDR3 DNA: TGCGCCAGCAGTAGACTAGAGGGGACTGAAGCTTTCTTT; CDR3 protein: CASSRLEGTEAFF
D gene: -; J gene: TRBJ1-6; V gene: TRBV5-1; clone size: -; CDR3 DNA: TGCGCCAGCAGCTTTATGGGAGGAGATAATTCACCCCTCCACTTT; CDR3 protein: CASSFMGGDNSPLHF
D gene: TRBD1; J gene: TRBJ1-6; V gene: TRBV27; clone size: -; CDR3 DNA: TGTGCCAGCAGTTTTAAACCGGGACAGGGGAATTCACCCCTCCACTTT; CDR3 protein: CASSFKPGQGNSPLHF
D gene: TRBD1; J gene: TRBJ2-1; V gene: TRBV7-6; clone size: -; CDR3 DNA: TGTGCCAGCAGCTTAGTTTTTATAGGACAGGGGGCGCGTGAGCAGTTCTTC; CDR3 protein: CASSLVFIGQGAREQFF
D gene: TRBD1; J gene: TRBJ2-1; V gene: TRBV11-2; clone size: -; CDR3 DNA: TGTGCCAGCAGCTTAAACCGCGGAACAGGGGCCCCTGAGCAGTTCTTC; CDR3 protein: CASSLNRGTGAPEQFF
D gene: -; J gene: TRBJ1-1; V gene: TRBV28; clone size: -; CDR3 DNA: TGTGCCAGCAGTTTTATATCCGAAGCTTTCTTT; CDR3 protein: CASSFISEAFF
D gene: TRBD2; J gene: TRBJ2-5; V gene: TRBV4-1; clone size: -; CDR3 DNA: TGCGCCAGCAGCCAAGTAGGGGCTAGCGGGGGCCAAGAGACCCAGTACTTC; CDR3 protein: CASSQVGASGGQETQYF
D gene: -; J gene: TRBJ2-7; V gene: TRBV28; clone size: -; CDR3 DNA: TGTGCCAGCAGAACCGGGGTAGGCTACGAGCAGTACTTC; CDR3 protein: CASRTGVGYEQYF
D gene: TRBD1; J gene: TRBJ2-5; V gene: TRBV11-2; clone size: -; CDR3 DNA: TGTGCCAGCAACCTGGACAGGGGAAGGGAGACCCAGTACTTC; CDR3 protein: CASNLDRGRETQYF
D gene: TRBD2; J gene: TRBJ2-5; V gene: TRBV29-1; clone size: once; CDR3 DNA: TGCAGCGTTGAAGATATCGTAGCGGGGGGCCAAGAGACCCAGTACTTC; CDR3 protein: CSVEDIVAGGQETQYF
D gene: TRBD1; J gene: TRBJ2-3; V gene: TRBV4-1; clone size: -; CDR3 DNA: TGCGCCAGCAGCCAAGGAACAGGGGGCATAGGAGATACGCAGTATTTT; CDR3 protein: CASSQGTGGIGDTQYF
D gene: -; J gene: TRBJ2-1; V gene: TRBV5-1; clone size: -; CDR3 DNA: TGCGCCAGCAGCACTAACAATGAGCAGTTCTTC; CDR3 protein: CASSTNNEQFF
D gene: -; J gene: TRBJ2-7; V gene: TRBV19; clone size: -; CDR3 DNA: TGTGCCAGTAGTATAGGCACTCAAAGCTCCTACGAGCAGTACTTC; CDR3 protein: CASSIGTQSSYEQYF
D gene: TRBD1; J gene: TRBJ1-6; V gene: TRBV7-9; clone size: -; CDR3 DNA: TGTGCCAGCACCGTGGACAGGGATTCACCCCTCCACTTT; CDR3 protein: CASTVDRDSPLHF
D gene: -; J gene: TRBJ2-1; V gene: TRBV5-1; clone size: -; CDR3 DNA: TGCGCCAGCAGCTTGGAGGCGGGGGCCACCTACAATGAGCAGTTCTTC; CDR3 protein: CASSLEAGATYNEQFF
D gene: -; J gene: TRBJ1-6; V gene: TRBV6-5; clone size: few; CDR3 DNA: TGTGCCAGCAGTTACTTCAGATCCTATAATTCACCCCTCCACTTT; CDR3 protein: CASSYFRSYNSPLHF
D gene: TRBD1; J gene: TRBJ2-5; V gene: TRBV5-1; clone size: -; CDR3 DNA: TGCGCCAGCAGCTTAGCCAAAGGACAGGGGCATAAAGAGACCCAGTACTTC; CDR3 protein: CASSLAKGQGHKETQYF
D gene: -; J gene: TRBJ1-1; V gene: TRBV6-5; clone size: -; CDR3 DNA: TGTGCCAGCAGTTACTCGACAGGTGGGCCTGAAGCTTTCTTT; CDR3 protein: CASSYSTGGPEAFF
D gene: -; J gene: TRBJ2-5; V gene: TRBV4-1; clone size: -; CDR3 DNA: TGCGCCAGCAGCCAAGCCCCCATCAGGGTCCGCCAAGAGACCCAGTACTTC; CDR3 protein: CASSQAPIRVRQETQYF
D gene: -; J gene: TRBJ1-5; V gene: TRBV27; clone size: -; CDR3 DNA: TGTGCCAGCAGTGTGGTTACAAACCTTAGCAATCAGCCCCAGCATTTT; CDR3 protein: CASSVVTNLSNQPQHF
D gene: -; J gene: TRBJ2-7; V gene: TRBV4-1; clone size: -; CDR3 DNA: TGCGCCAGCAGCCAAGATCTGACAGTTGTGTACGAGCAGTACTTC; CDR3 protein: CASSQDLTVVYEQYF
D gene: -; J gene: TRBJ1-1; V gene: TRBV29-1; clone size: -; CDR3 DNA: TGCAGCGTCACCGGGAAAATAGAGGAAGCTTTCTTT; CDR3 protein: CSVTGKIEEAFF
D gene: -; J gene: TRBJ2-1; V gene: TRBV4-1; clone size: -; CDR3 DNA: TGCGCCAGCAGCCAGCCTGGGGCGTACAATGAGCAGTTCTTC; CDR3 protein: CASSQPGAYNEQFF
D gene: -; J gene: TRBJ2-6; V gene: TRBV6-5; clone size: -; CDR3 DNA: TGTGCCAGCAGCGGAGCCTCTGGGGCCAACGTCCTGACTTTC; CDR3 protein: CASSGASGANVLTF
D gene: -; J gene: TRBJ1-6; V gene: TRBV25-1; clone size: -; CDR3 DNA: TGTGCCAGCGCGGGGGCTAGGGATTCACCCCTCCACTTT; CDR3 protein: CASAGARDSPLHF
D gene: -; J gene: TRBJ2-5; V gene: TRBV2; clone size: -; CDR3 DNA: TGTGCCAGCATGGGCGGGGCGGGGCAAGAGACCCAGTACTTC; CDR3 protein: CASMGGAGQETQYF
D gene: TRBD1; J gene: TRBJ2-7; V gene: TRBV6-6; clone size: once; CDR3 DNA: TGTGCCAGCAGCTGGGGACAGCACCATCCTACATTC; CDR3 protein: CASSWGQHHPTF